Listed here are 16 T cell receptor beta chains from one sample, sequenced in a study of identical twins. Using its own MiXCR run on the 5' RACE reads, TCRdb lists one record per CDR3 protein. The sample carries roughly 290,000 distinct CDR3 sequences, roughly 9.8% recorded once. This sample was shared with a second study, whose subject was yellow fever vaccine responses in identical twins.

Sample: CD8+ T cells sorted from blood. Every receptor here comes from a woman aged 18-29 years in good health.

This clonotype was recorded at least ten times. This sequence joins TRBV28 and TRBJ2-1, with 9 bases that match TRBD1. Looked up from germline, CDR1 is MDHEN and CDR2 is SYDVKM. This CDR3 has 16 residues. The ends lost 5 bases at V and 0 bases at J; junction bases unmatched: 5. The CDR3 DNA reads TGTGCCAGCAGTCAGAGGACAGGGGTCTCCTACAATGAGCAGTTCTTC. Translated, it gives CASSQRTGVSYNEQFF.

This clonotype was picked up a small number of times. The V and J genes are TRBV28 and TRBJ1-2, with TRBD1 as a possible D gene (5 bases). CDR3 length: 14 residues. Germline V gene data show CDR1 as MDHEN and CDR2 as SYDVKM. V lost 2 bases, J lost 2 bases, and 9 bases lay in between. The CDR3 is CASSLMGDNYGYTF. CDR3 sequence (DNA): TGTGCCAGCAGTTTAATGGGGGACAACTATGGCTACACCTTC.

Ten or more counts support this clonotype. The rearrangement uses TRBV15 and TRBJ2-1; tentatively, D is TRBD1 or TRBD2 (5 bases each). The V and J ends lost 2 bases and 8 bases respectively, with 22 bases between them. This CDR3 has 17 amino acids. CDR1 and CDR2 from the germline V gene are LNHNV and YYDKDF (reference sequence). CDR3 sequence (DNA): TGTGCCACCAGCAGACGCCATCCTGGGGGAGTCCTCGATGAGCAGTTCTTC. Amino acid sequence: CATSRRHPGGVLDEQFF. Based on the CDR3 plus reference TRBV15 and TRBJ2-1, the full variable domain is DAMVIQNPRYQVTQFGKPVTLSCSQTLNHNVMYWYQQKSSQAPKLLFHYYDKDFNNEADTPDNFQSRRPNTSFCFLDIRSPGLGDTAMYLCATSRRHPGGVLDEQFFGPGTRLTVL.

In DNA form, the CDR3 reads TGTGCCAGCACGTATAGCGGGGCTACCTACGAGCAGTACTTC. The encoded protein is CASTYSGATYEQYF. The chain joins TRBV12-3 or TRBV12-4 to TRBJ2-7; TRBD2 aligns across 8 bases. There are 14 residues in the CDR3. Trimming removed 7 bases from V and 2 bases from J; junction bases left unmatched: 7.

A note on this clonotype: A much larger clone differs by one base, so this may be a read error. The chain uses TRBV20-1 and TRBJ2-1; 9 bases are a match to TRBD2. Per germline, CDR1 DFQATT and CDR2 SNEGSKA (reference sequence). The CDR3 consists of 16 residues. The CDR3: CCAPWSAGGYANEQFF. The CDR3 nucleotides read TGCTGTGCTCCATGGTCGGCGGGAGGGTACGCCAATGAGCAGTTCTTC.

The V and J genes are TRBV30 and TRBJ2-6; D is unresolved. This CDR3 spans 15 amino acids. V shed 0 bases and J shed 4 bases, with 10 bases lying between them. CDR1 is GTSNPN and CDR2 is SVGIG in the germline V gene (reference sequence). The CDR3 coding sequence is TGTGCCTGGAGTGTCATGGATTCAGGGGCCAACGTCCTGACTTTC. Translation: CAWSVMDSGANVLTF.

The table lists this clonotype with a few counts. This chain links TRBV2 with TRBJ2-7; possibly TRBD1 for D (5 bases). V gave up 7 bases and J gave up 4 bases, with 11 bases separating them. CDR3 size: 12 residues. Germline V lookup: CDR1 SNHLY, CDR2 FYNNEI. The CDR3 loop is CASMKGNYEQYF. CDR3 sequence (DNA): TGTGCCAGCATGAAGGGGAATTACGAGCAGTACTTC. The full variable domain, in which reference TRBV2 and TRBJ2-7 provide the parts outside the CDR3, is EPEVTQTPSHQVTQMGQEVILRCVPISNHLYFYWYRQILGQKVEFLVSFYNNEISEKSEIFDDQFSVERPDGSNFTLKIRSTKLEDSAMYFCASMKGNYEQYFGPGTRLTVT.

The chain combines TRBV2 with TRBJ1-1; a possible D gene is TRBD1 (6 bases). The CDR3 length is 11 residues. In germline, CDR1 is SNHLY, CDR2 FYNNEI. Trimming removed 6 bases at V and 11 bases at J, with 13 bases between. Written as DNA, the CDR3 is TGTGCCAGCAGCGTACCAGGGGAGGCTTTCTTT. Translated, it gives CASSVPGEAFF.

This clonotype was recorded at least ten times. The V and J genes are TRBV20-1 and TRBJ2-1; tentative D call: TRBD1 (6 bases). The CDR3 is made up of 14 amino acids. The germline V gene encodes CDR1 DFQATT and CDR2 SNEGSKA (reference sequence). The V end lost 2 bases, the J end lost 3 bases, and 11 bases lay between the germline ends. DNA of the CDR3: TGCAGTGCTAGACAGGGGCTCATCTACAATGAGCAGTTCTTC. This translates into CSARQGLIYNEQFF.

In this sample, this clonotype turned up a few times. The rearrangement joins TRBV12-3 or TRBV12-4 to TRBJ2-3, with a possible D match to TRBD2 (6 bases). V was trimmed by 3 bases and J by 12 bases, leaving 16 bases between them. The CDR3 is 13 amino acids. In nucleotides, the CDR3 is TGTGCCAGCAGTTTTTCGCCTAGCGTAGTCCAGTATTTT. Protein product: CASSFSPSVVQYF.

The chain uses TRBV6-5 and TRBJ2-7; 9 bases map to TRBD1. Germline V gene lookup returns CDR1 MNHEY and CDR2 SVGAGI. V shed 1 base, J shed 3 bases, and the junction held 4 bases outside the gene matches. This CDR3 has 15 residues. The CDR3 DNA sequence: TGTGCCAGCAGTTACTATCAGGGACAGGGCTACGAGCAGTACTTC. Encoded protein: CASSYYQGQGYEQYF.

This clonotype was seen only a few times. The chain carries TRBV20-1 and TRBJ2-5; no clear D gene. Looked up from germline, CDR1 is DFQATT and CDR2 is SNEGSKA (reference sequence). The V end was cut by 3 bases, the J end by 6 bases, with 5 bases between. This CDR3 is built from 10 residues. The CDR3 region is CSARRKTQYF. The CDR3 DNA reads TGCAGTGCTAGGCGTAAGACCCAGTACTTC.

The chain employs TRBV7-2 and TRBJ2-3, with 7 bases lining up with TRBD2. V was clipped by 4 bases and J by 4 bases; unmatched bases: 11. The CDR3 sequence is 16 residues long. Germline V gene data show CDR1 as SGHTA and CDR2 as FQGNSA. CDR3 residues: CASSSVGGGWSDTQYF. The CDR3 bases are TGTGCCAGCAGCTCGGTGGGGGGGGGGTGGTCAGATACGCAGTATTTT.

This clonotype occurred many times. The chain carries TRBV12-3 or TRBV12-4 and TRBJ2-2; D possibly uses TRBD1 or TRBD2 (6 bases each). The CDR3 consists of 14 residues. V dropped 7 bases and J dropped 4 bases, with 13 bases sitting between them. CDR3 in DNA: TGTGCCAGCACAGAGGGGGGCGGCACCGGGGAGCTGTTTTTT. Protein product: CASTEGGGTGELFF.

The CDR3 sequence: CASSQETSSYEQYF. CDR3 in DNA: TGCGCCAGCAGCCAAGAAACTAGTTCCTACGAGCAGTACTTC. The rearrangement links TRBV4-3 to TRBJ2-7; D is possibly TRBD2 (5 bases). Trimming took off 0 bases at V and 1 base at J, with 7 bases between the two ends. The CDR3 length is 14 residues. The germline CDR1 and CDR2 sequences are LGHNA and YSLEER.

This clonotype showed up many times. This chain joins TRBV7-9 and TRBJ2-7; 7 nucleotides align to TRBD1. With 4 bases clipped from V and 2 bases from J, the junction kept 11 bases outside the gene matches. Germline V gene lookup returns CDR1 SEHNR and CDR2 FQNEAQ (reference sequence). This CDR3 contains 16 residues. In DNA form, the CDR3 reads TGTGCCAGCAGCTCAATGAAGGACAGGCCACCCTACGAGCAGTACTTC. It codes for CASSSMKDRPPYEQYF.